This T cell receptor (beta chain) was identified in a study of cytomegalovirus exposure and HLA in healthy donors. At the level of the study: The 120 validation repertoires matched the 650 to 850 first-cohort repertoires in platform, a later analysis reported. General study results and limits: Many donors carried some public TCRs, although rarity characterized most TCR sequences. The study recorded 150 to 200 TCR beta chains that were cytomegalovirus-associated. High specificity and sensitivity for cytomegalovirus status were reported for the classifier.

Some clones are missing from TCRdb's copy, which holds only in-frame ones; the method was immunoSEQ multiplex PCR. The sample holds around 300,000 clones, roughly 90% seen once. Comments on this clone: Its antigen is not identified.

CDR3 length: 13 residues. Germline loops: CDR1 ENHRY, CDR2 SYGVKD. V was shortened by 4 bases and J by 7 bases, with 11 bases between the two germline ends. Material: PBMCs. The gene calls are TRBV10-3 and TRBJ2-1; no clear D. This clonotype was sampled from a woman aged 18-29 years in good health and CMV-seronegative. Here the CDR3 reads CAISGSQLNEQFF. CDR3 in DNA: TGTGCCATCAGTGGCTCCCAACTTAATGAGCAGTTCTTC.